The entry below describes one T cell receptor (beta chain). Its antigen is not known. V was shortened by 4 bases and J by 3 bases, with 13 bases between the two germline ends. Per germline, CDR1 MNHEY and CDR2 SMNVEV (reference sequence). The CDR3 has 14 residues. Libraries were prepared by immunoSEQ multiplex PCR; TCRdb keeps only in-frame clonotypes and omits some of them. The repertoire includes roughly 26,000 clones, around nine tenths of them detected once, and roughly 23% sits in the top ten. The data originate from a study of OX40 agonist ivuxolimab in advanced cancers. Study outcomes and limitations: Some patients who did not respond also had low normalized T-cell clonal expansion.

This TCR was recovered from an adult with an advanced solid tumor such as melanoma, head and neck, liver or kidney cancer. The sample in question was CD4+ or CD8+ T cells sorted from blood, obtained in a trial of the OX40 agonist ivuxolimab. V is TRBV27 and J is TRBJ2-7; D call uncertain. The CDR3, as DNA: TGTGCCAGCAGTTATACTACCTACCACTACGAGCAGTACTTC. It yields the protein CASSYTTYHYEQYF.